This TCR beta chain was recorded in a study of blood T cell repertoires in COVID-19. Study-level information: Sources were T cells, B-cell-depleted T cells, or PBMCs; the material itself was cDNA or gDNA.

Assay used: immunoSEQ multiplex PCR; TCRdb lists only in-frame clones, some missing. The sample consists of about 200,000 clones, more than 80% of them appearing once. Trimming took 2 bases from V and 1 from J, leaving 8 bases between them. The CDR3 runs 14 residues. Germline CDR1 reads MNHEY; CDR2 reads SVGAGI. This clone occurred a few times. Donors were grouped by their self-reported clinical history. Before being deemed recovered, Cohort 3 donors had two negative PCRs, clearance, or symptom resolution. Input material: PBMCs or T cells enriched from blood (not recorded which). This chain joins TRBV6-5 and TRBJ1-1, with a weak D call TRBD1 (5 bases). The sequence was collected from a woman aged 18-29 years who had recovered from COVID-19. The DNA of the CDR3 is TGTGCCAGCAGTTACCTCGACAGGAACACTGAAGCTTTCTTT. Translating gives CASSYLDRNTEAFF.